The TCR beta chain described here comes from a study of CD8 T cells in Susac syndrome. Random-hexamer reverse transcription was applied to about 0.45 to 1 ug RNA. The immunoSEQ assay covered 54 Vbeta and 13 Jbeta segments for CDR3. TCRdb passed the immunoSEQ multiplex PCR reads through MiXCR, listing each CDR3 protein once. The sample carries some 300,000 distinct CDR3 sequences, approximately 85% recorded once. In contrast to the negatively isolated CD8+ and CD4+ T cells, TEMRA cells were FACS-enriched. This CDR3 is 14 amino acids long. Germline V gene lookup returns CDR1 MNHEY and CDR2 SVGEGT. V lost 7 bases, J lost 0 bases, and 5 bases stayed unmatched.

The chain joins TRBV6-2 or TRBV6-3 to TRBJ2-7, with 8 positions matching TRBD1. The sample was CD8+ T cells from PBMCs. This TCR was sampled from a human donor with multiple sclerosis. The CDR3 reads CASIPTGDSYEQYF. The CDR3 DNA reads as TGTGCCAGCATCCCGACAGGGGACTCCTACGAGCAGTACTTC.